This T cell receptor (beta chain) was obtained from a study of tissue T cells after allogeneic stem cell transplantation. Study results and caveats: Within patients, tissue anatomy strongly shaped TCR repertoire composition.

Time point of the sample: mouse harvest day 14 after allogeneic transplant. The graft held 10^6 splenic CD5+ T cells and 10^7 T-cell-depleted bone marrow cells. This mouse GVHD model was MHC-mismatched B6 to BALB/c, profiled day 7 or 14. This clone occurred a few times. The target antigen is unknown. All gene names here are mouse names. The assay was immunoSEQ multiplex PCR, and TCRdb's table has in-frame clones only and misses some. This sample carries 800 or so clones, 40% to 65% of them seen once, and the ten largest clones take 42%. This sequence originates from a female BALB/c mouse given C57BL/6 T cells with graft-versus-host disease after an allogeneic hematopoietic cell transplant. Sample: spleen.

CDR3 loop: CASSPATKNTLYF. The sequenced CDR3 bases are TGTGCAAGCAGCCCGGCGACAAAAAACACCTTGTAC. The gene calls are TRBV16 and TRBJ2-4; no clear D. Read data end 1 residue before the CDR3 end; the end is taken from the germline J gene. V shed 5 bases and J shed 4 bases, with 10 bases lying between them. The CDR3 runs to 13 residues. Germline V gene data show CDR1 as SGHSA and CDR2 as FRNQAP.